These 24 T cell receptor beta chains were all obtained from the same sample, sequenced in a study of T cell repertoires in cytomegalovirus infection. TCRdb used MiXCR to reprocess the reads, holding one entry per CDR3 protein. The sample gives some 350,000 distinct CDR3 sequences, roughly 34% of which show up once; approximately 12% is in the top ten. For these TCRs, the target antigens are not known. Specimen: cultured PBMCs, collected from culture after CMV antigen stimulation. The receptors come from a human donor in good health (CMV status not recorded). Some clones in this sample may be carry-over from other donors' samples.

V gene TRBV6-2 or TRBV6-3 combines with J gene TRBJ2-1; the match to TRBD2 covers 7 bases. V lost 5 bases, J lost 5 bases, and 15 bases stayed unmatched. Germline V gene lookup returns CDR1 MNHEY and CDR2 SVGEGT. This CDR3 spans 17 amino acids. The CDR3 protein is CASSLILSGTTHNEQFF. CDR3 nucleotide sequence: TGTGCCAGCAGTCTTATCCTATCCGGGACTACTCACAATGAGCAGTTCTTC.

This clonotype was observed a few times. V and J are TRBV12-5 and TRBJ1-6; D ambiguous. CDR3 size: 14 residues. V was pared by 2 bases and J by 7 bases, with 9 bases between. Germline values: CDR1 LGHNT, CDR2 FRNRAP. DNA of the CDR3: TGTGCTAGTGGTTTGTCCGGGAAGAATTCACCCCTCCACTTT. Its translation is CASGLSGKNSPLHF. Filled out from reference TRBV12-5 and TRBJ1-6, the complete variable domain reads DARVTQTPRHKVTEMGQEVTMRCQPILGHNTVFWYRQTMMQGLELLAYFRNRAPLDDSGMPKDRFSAEMPDATLATLKIQPSEPRDSAVYFCASGLSGKNSPLHFGNGTRLTVT.

V is TRBV7-3 and J is TRBJ2-5; TRBD2 matches 7 bases. V was pared by 5 bases and J by 5 bases, with 14 bases of the junction left unmatched. The CDR3 length is 16 residues. Per germline, CDR1 SGHTA and CDR2 FQGTGA. CDR3 in DNA: TGTGCCAGCAGCCCGCGGGAGCGCCGCCTGGGGGAGACCCAGTACTTC. Translated, it gives CASSPRERRLGETQYF.

This clonotype showed up just a few times. V and J are TRBV5-1 and TRBJ2-7, with TRBD1 as a possible D gene (6 bases). The CDR3 sequence is 14 residues long. Germline V gene sequence: CDR1 SGHRS, CDR2 YFSETQ. V lost 4 bases to trimming and J lost 1 base, with 12 bases between them. CDR3 residues: CASSPRQASYEQYF. The CDR3 DNA reads TGCGCCAGCAGCCCCCGACAGGCTTCCTACGAGCAGTACTTC.

This clonotype appeared a few times. The CDR3 nucleotides read TGTGCCAGCAGCACCCGGACCAACAGGTATGAGCAGTTCTTC. Its translation is CASSTRTNRYEQFF. The chain couples TRBV7-2 to TRBJ2-1, with a weak D call TRBD1 (5 bases). There are 14 residues in the CDR3. The germline V and J ends were trimmed by 5 bases and 8 bases, with 16 bases remaining between them. Germline CDR1 reads SGHTA; CDR2 reads FQGNSA. Full variable domain (missing parts from reference TRBV7-2 and TRBJ2-1): GAGVSQSPSNKVTEKGKDVELRCDPISGHTALYWYRQSLGQGLEFLIYFQGNSAPDKSGLPSDRFSAERTGGSVSTLTIQRTQQEDSAVYLCASSTRTNRYEQFFGPGTRLTVL.

A few counts support this clonotype. The rearrangement uses TRBV19 and TRBJ1-1, with D uncertain. Trimming left V 5 bases short and J 0 bases short, with 13 bases between. The length of the CDR3 is 15 residues. Germline values: CDR1 LNHDA, CDR2 SQIVND (reference sequence). The CDR3 coding sequence is TGTGCCAGTAGTCTGGCAAGGATAATGAACACTGAAGCTTTCTTT. It specifies CASSLARIMNTEAFF.

This clonotype appeared many times. V usage is TRBV7-8 and J usage is TRBJ1-1; a possible D gene is TRBD1 (5 bases). Trimming removed 3 bases at V and 5 bases at J, with 19 bases between. The CDR3 is 16 amino acids. CDR1 is SGHVS, CDR2 FQNEAQ, per germline. CDR3 DNA sequence: TGTGCCAGCAGCTTTTACGCAGGGAGGACAACGACTGAAGCTTTCTTT. Translation: CASSFYAGRTTTEAFF. Variable domain in full (rest from reference TRBV7-8 and TRBJ1-1): GAGVSQSPRYKVAKRGQDVALRCDPISGHVSLFWYQQALGQGPEFLTYFQNEAQLDKSGLPSDRFFAERPEGSVSTLKIQRTQQEDSAVYLCASSFYAGRTTTEAFFGQGTRLTVV.

The chain carries TRBV6-1 and TRBJ1-6; TRBD1 is a possible D gene (5 bases). Germline V gene lookup returns CDR1 MNHNS and CDR2 SASEGT. Trimming removed 7 bases at V and 7 bases at J, with 17 bases between. The CDR3 runs to 15 residues. The CDR3 DNA is TGTGCCAGCACCTTGGCCGGACACAGGAATTCACCCCTCCACTTT. Its protein is CASTLAGHRNSPLHF.

This chain joins TRBV28 and TRBJ1-2, with 7 nucleotides matching TRBD1. V lost 4 bases, J lost 5 bases, and 1 base stayed unmatched. Germline CDR1 and CDR2: MDHEN and SYDVKM. CDR3 length equals 12 residues. The CDR3 loop is CASSYRGYGYTF. CDR3 coding DNA: TGTGCCAGCAGTTACAGGGGTTATGGCTACACCTTC.

The chain joins TRBV24-1 to TRBJ2-1; perhaps TRBD2 as D (6 bases). The germline V and J ends were trimmed by 4 bases and 0 bases, with 9 bases remaining between them. Germline V gives CDR1 KGHDR, CDR2 SFDVKD. The CDR3 contains 15 residues. The CDR3 here is CATSDATSSYNEQFF. DNA for the CDR3: TGTGCCACCAGTGACGCGACTAGCTCCTACAATGAGCAGTTCTTC.

This clonotype was seen repeatedly, ten times or more. The J gene is TRBJ2-3, the V gene TRBV7-9; possible D gene TRBD1, 6 bases. The V and J ends lost 5 bases and 4 bases respectively, with 10 bases between them. CDR3 size: 13 residues. The germline CDR1 and CDR2 sequences are SEHNR and FQNEAQ (reference sequence). The chain's CDR3 is CASSPRGPDTQYF. CDR3 DNA sequence: TGTGCCAGCAGCCCCAGGGGTCCAGATACGCAGTATTTT.

The J gene is TRBJ2-1, the V gene TRBV29-1; D ambiguous. V lost 7 bases to trimming and J lost 7 bases, with 8 bases between them. Germline lookup yields CDR1 SQVTM and CDR2 ANQGSEA. CDR3 size: 10 residues. CDR3 amino acids: CSGSHNEQFF. CDR3 in DNA: TGCAGCGGGAGCCATAATGAGCAGTTCTTC.

This clonotype was found many times. CDR3 residues: CASSEQGPYGYTF. DNA of the CDR3: TGTGCCAGCAGTGAACAGGGGCCTTATGGCTACACCTTC. This chain joins TRBV25-1 and TRBJ1-2, with a possible D match to TRBD1 (6 bases). V dropped 2 bases and J dropped 5 bases, with 9 bases sitting between them. The CDR3 loop spans 13 amino acids. CDR1 and CDR2 from the germline V gene are MGHDK and SYGVNS.

This clonotype was seen many times. The DNA of the CDR3 is TGTGCCAGCAGCCCTGGCACAAGCCGAGAGCCCCAGCATTTT. This translates into CASSPGTSREPQHF. This chain links TRBV7-2 with TRBJ1-5; the D is unclear. CDR3 length: 14 residues. V lost 5 bases and J lost 8, with 16 bases in between. Germline CDR1 reads SGHTA; CDR2 reads FQGNSA.

The chain couples TRBV10-2 to TRBJ1-5; D not resolved. CDR1 and CDR2 from the germline V gene are WSHSY and SAAADI. The CDR3 loop spans 15 amino acids. V lost 5 bases to trimming and J lost 2 bases, with 13 bases between them. CDR3 loop: CASSIFGGGNQPQHF. Here the CDR3 DNA reads TGCGCCAGCAGTATTTTTGGCGGGGGCAATCAGCCCCAGCATTTT.

The chain uses TRBV3-1 and TRBJ2-5; D not resolved. The germline gives CDR1 LGHDT, CDR2 YNNKEL (reference sequence). The CDR3 is made up of 13 amino acids. The germline V and J ends were trimmed by 7 bases and 2 bases, with 11 bases remaining between them. CDR3 protein: CASTGGRQETQYF. CDR3 in DNA: TGTGCCAGCACGGGCGGCCGGCAAGAGACCCAGTACTTC.

The rearrangement uses TRBV7-6 and TRBJ2-2, with a tentative D call TRBD1 (5 bases). CDR3 size: 15 residues. Germline V gene data show CDR1 as SGHVS and CDR2 as FNYEAQ. With 5 bases removed from V and 4 bases from J, the gap between germline ends came to 14 bases. The CDR3 here is CASSRPQTGTGELFF. CDR3 in DNA: TGTGCCAGCAGCCGCCCCCAAACAGGCACCGGGGAGCTGTTTTTT.

This clonotype has a handful of counts. V is TRBV19 and J is TRBJ1-5; a weak D match, TRBD1 (5 bases). Trimming shortened V by 4 bases and J by 7 bases, and 14 bases separated the two germline ends. The germline V gene has CDR1 LNHDA and CDR2 SQIVND (reference sequence). CDR3 length equals 14 residues. CDR3: CASSTPGQGQPQHF. The CDR3, as DNA: TGTGCCAGTAGTACCCCGGGGCAGGGCCAGCCCCAGCATTTT.

The J gene is TRBJ2-5, the V gene TRBV28; 14 nucleotides agree with TRBD2. The V segment lost 4 bases and the J segment 7 bases; nucleotides outside the gene matches: 8. The CDR3 is made up of 16 amino acids. CDR1 MDHEN and CDR2 SYDVKM come from the germline V gene. CDR3 sequence reads: CASSSPTSGRGGTQYF. CDR3 in DNA: TGTGCCAGCAGTTCCCCGACTAGCGGGAGGGGCGGGACCCAGTACTTC. The full variable domain, rest sourced from reference TRBV28 and TRBJ2-5, is DVKVTQSSRYLVKRTGEKVFLECVQDMDHENMFWYRQDPGLGLRLIYFSYDVKMKEKGDIPEGYSVSREKKERFSLILESASTNQTSMYLCASSSPTSGRGGTQYFGPGTRLLVL.

Many counts were recorded for this clonotype. The CDR3 coding sequence is TGTGCCAGCAGCCGAGACGGGATAACAGATACGCAGTATTTT. Amino acids: CASSRDGITDTQYF. The gene calls are TRBV7-2 and TRBJ2-3; possibly TRBD2 for D (5 bases). Deletions cut 5 bases from V and 3 bases from J, with 12 bases between. Germline V gene data show CDR1 as SGHTA and CDR2 as FQGNSA. The CDR3 totals 14 residues.

J is TRBJ1-1 and V is TRBV12-3 or TRBV12-4; TRBD1 might be the D (6 bases). V lost 6 bases, J lost 8 bases, and 10 bases lay in between. The CDR3 runs 11 residues. CDR3 sequence: CASSADREAFF. The CDR3 bases are TGTGCCAGCAGCGCTGACAGGGAAGCTTTCTTT.

This rearrangement joins TRBV6-2 or TRBV6-3 to TRBJ1-2, with D hard to call. Trimming removed 2 bases at V and 5 bases at J, with 9 bases between. The CDR3 is 13 amino acids. In germline, CDR1 is MNHEY, CDR2 SVGEGT. The CDR3 is CASSYGRTYGYTF. DNA for the CDR3: TGTGCCAGCAGTTACGGCAGAACTTATGGCTACACCTTC.

About this clonotype itself: The junction differs from germline at one of its ends, possibly a read error. Written as DNA, the CDR3 is TGTGCCAGTGGTATGACAGGGAATCAGCCCCAGCATTTT. It is translated as CASGMTGNQPQHF. V and J are TRBV19 and TRBJ1-5, with TRBD1 matching 7 bases. This CDR3 has 13 residues. Per the germline V gene, CDR1 is LNHDA and CDR2 is SQIVND (reference sequence).

This clonotype has just a few counts. The chain has TRBV4-1 and TRBJ2-1; D is undetermined. Between the trimmed V and J ends, which lost 1 base and 10 bases, there was a span of 8 bases. The CDR3 spans 12 residues. CDR1 and CDR2 from the germline V gene are MGHRA and YSYEKL. The CDR3 region has the DNA TGCGCCAGCAGCCAAGGACCGATAGAGCAGTTCTTC. The encoded protein is CASSQGPIEQFF.